The 17 T cell receptor beta chains presented below share a single source sample, sequenced in a study of beta chain features in type 1 diabetes. Since all of the isolated RNA was reverse transcribed, expressed TCRB transcripts were what got sequenced. The table came from immunoSEQ multiplex PCR; TCRdb's copy has only in-frame clones and leaves some out. Of about 360,000 clones in the sample, roughly 12% are singletons; the top ten hold approximately 0.015%. Sequencing was done on a sample of naive CD4+ T cells from blood. Source of these receptors: a man between 18 and 29 years old in good health.

The gene calls are TRBV27 and TRBJ1-1, with D possibly matching TRBD1 (6 bases). The CDR3 covers 15 residues. Germline V gives CDR1 MNHEY, CDR2 SMNVEV (reference sequence). Trimming pared 4 bases from V and 1 base from J, leaving 13 bases between. DNA of the CDR3: TGTGCCAGCAGTTCACTAGGACAGCCGAACACTGAAGCTTTCTTT. Encoded protein: CASSSLGQPNTEAFF.

The chain recombines TRBV9 with TRBJ2-2, with D perhaps matching TRBD1 (5 bases). The CDR3 runs to 16 residues. The germline V gene encodes CDR1 SGDLS and CDR2 YYNGEE. V dropped 0 bases and J dropped 0 bases, with 9 bases sitting between them. CDR3: CASSVVTDANTGELFF. The CDR3 coding sequence is TGTGCCAGCAGCGTAGTGACAGACGCGAACACCGGGGAGCTGTTTTTT.

The gene calls are TRBV28 and TRBJ2-7; D may be TRBD2 (6 bases). The ends were cut back, 5 bases at V and 2 bases at J, with 13 bases in the middle. The CDR3 has 14 amino acids. Germline assignment: CDR1 MDHEN and CDR2 SYDVKM. The CDR3 sequence: CASSRLGEPYEQYF. The CDR3 bases are TGTGCCAGCAGTCGACTAGGGGAGCCCTACGAGCAGTACTTC.

This clone was seen more than once but under ten times. This rearrangement joins TRBV9 to TRBJ2-1; TRBD1 agrees at 7 bases. V trimming: 4 bases; J trimming: 4 bases; junction bases outside the gene matches: 5. Germline CDR1 is SGDLS and CDR2 is YYNGEE. This CDR3 contains 14 residues. This CDR3 is CASSLRTGYNEQFF. CDR3 DNA sequence: TGTGCCAGCAGCCTTCGGACAGGATACAATGAGCAGTTCTTC.

The V and J genes are TRBV18 and TRBJ2-3; D might be TRBD2 (6 bases). The CDR3 extends over 16 amino acids. Between the trimmed V and J ends, which lost 1 base and 6 bases, there was a span of 17 bases. Per germline, CDR1 KGHSH and CDR2 LQKENI. CDR3 sequence: CASSPLGGTAPDTQYF. DNA for the CDR3: TGTGCCAGCTCACCACTCGGCGGGACGGCACCGGATACGCAGTATTTT. Based on the CDR3 plus reference TRBV18 and TRBJ2-3, the full variable domain is NAGVMQNPRHLVRRRGQEARLRCSPMKGHSHVYWYRQLPEEGLKFMVYLQKENIIDESGMPKERFSAEFPKEGPSILRIQQVVRGDSAAYFCASSPLGGTAPDTQYFGPGTRLTVL.

V gene TRBV14 combines with J gene TRBJ1-6, with D perhaps matching TRBD1 (5 bases). The CDR3 loop spans 16 amino acids. From germline, CDR1 is SGHDN and CDR2 FVKESK. Between the trimmed V and J ends, which lost 0 bases and 4 bases, there was a span of 10 bases. The CDR3 DNA sequence: TGTGCCAGCAGCCAAGATTCCAGGGCTTATAATTCACCCCTCCACTTT. Translation gives CASSQDSRAYNSPLHF.

This chain uses TRBV7-3 with TRBJ1-2, with a tentative D call TRBD1 (6 bases). V lost 6 bases to trimming and J lost 6 bases, with 17 bases between them. Germline lookup yields CDR1 SGHTA and CDR2 FQGTGA. The CDR3 is 14 amino acids. The CDR3 DNA is TGTGCCAGCAGTTCGACAGTAGAGGGGGATGGCTACACCTTC. Encoded protein: CASSSTVEGDGYTF.

This clone has a handful of counts. This rearrangement joins TRBV7-9 to TRBJ2-1, with 9 bases lining up with TRBD1. CDR1 and CDR2 from the germline V gene are SEHNR and FQNEAQ (reference sequence). The V segment lost 0 bases and the J segment 1 base; nucleotides outside the gene matches: 4. This CDR3 comprises 17 residues. In DNA form, the CDR3 reads TGTGCCAGCAGCTTAGCCCGCGGACAGGGGTCCTACAATGAGCAGTTCTTC. This gives the protein CASSLARGQGSYNEQFF.

In this sample, this clone turned up a few times. This chain connects TRBV28 to TRBJ2-1; 12 bases line up with TRBD2. Germline V gives CDR1 MDHEN, CDR2 SYDVKM. V shed 11 bases, J shed 6 bases, and the junction held 8 bases outside the gene matches. The CDR3 sequence is 14 residues long. CDR3 sequence reads: CASGRLAGVNEQFF. In nucleotides, the CDR3 is TGTGCCTCGGGGAGACTAGCGGGAGTCAATGAGCAGTTCTTC. The full variable domain, its missing parts supplied by reference TRBV28 and TRBJ2-1, is DVKVTQSSRYLVKRTGEKVFLECVQDMDHENMFWYRQDPGLGLRLIYFSYDVKMKEKGDIPEGYSVSREKKERFSLILESASTNQTSMYLCASGRLAGVNEQFFGPGTRLTVL.

V and J are TRBV5-1 and TRBJ1-2; 7 nucleotides line up with TRBD1. V was pared by 3 bases and J by 0 bases, with 5 bases of the junction left unmatched. The CDR3 consists of 15 residues. Per germline, CDR1 SGHRS and CDR2 YFSETQ. CDR3 loop: CASSSQGSSNYGYTF. The DNA for the CDR3 is TGCGCCAGCAGCTCACAGGGGAGTTCTAACTATGGCTACACCTTC.

Only a few counts were recorded for this clone. The chain carries TRBV7-3 and TRBJ2-1; 8 bases are shared with TRBD2. Trimming cost V 5 bases and J 5 bases; bases outside gene matches: 11. Germline CDR1 SGHTA, CDR2 FQGTGA. This CDR3 is 16 amino acids long. In nucleotides, the CDR3 is TGTGCCAGCAGCCGGCACTCTAGCGGGTTAAACAATGAGCAGTTCTTC. Translated, it gives CASSRHSSGLNNEQFF.

The chain employs TRBV9 and TRBJ2-7; maybe TRBD2 (6 bases). The germline V gene encodes CDR1 SGDLS and CDR2 YYNGEE. The CDR3 consists of 16 residues. The V gene lost 0 bases and the J gene lost 6 bases, with 19 bases spanning the gap. This CDR3 is CASSVEWGVGMGEQYF. CDR3 nucleotide sequence: TGTGCCAGCAGCGTAGAGTGGGGGGTTGGGATGGGCGAGCAGTACTTC.

As regards this clone: The sample contains more than one DNA sequence encoding this CDR3. V usage is TRBV29-1 and J usage is TRBJ2-5; no reliable D call. Germline CDR1 is SQVTM and CDR2 is ANQGSEA. The V gene lost 4 bases and the J gene lost 1 base, with 7 bases spanning the gap. There are 12 residues in the CDR3. CDR3 in DNA: TGCAGCGTTGTTTCAGGCCAAGAGACCCAGTACTTC. Its translation is CSVVSGQETQYF.

This clone was seen more than once but under ten times. The V call is TRBV27, the J call TRBJ2-1, with 12 bases identical to TRBD2. The CDR3 loop spans 18 amino acids. V dropped 6 bases and J dropped 0; count of bases not matched to a gene: 9. The germline gives CDR1 MNHEY, CDR2 SMNVEV (reference sequence). CDR3 nucleotide sequence: TGTGCCAGCAGCCGCGGACTAGCGGGGACGAGCTCCTACAATGAGCAGTTCTTC. Its protein is CASSRGLAGTSSYNEQFF.

This clone showed up just a few times. The chain has TRBV5-4 and TRBJ1-4; TRBD1 aligns across 10 bases. CDR1 is SGHNT and CDR2 is YYREEE in the germline V gene (reference sequence). This CDR3 is 14 amino acids long. Germline trimming cut 4 bases from V and 7 bases from J; bases unmatched to any gene: 4. DNA for the CDR3: TGTGCCAGCAGCCGGGACAGGGGCTTTGAAAAACTGTTTTTT. It translates to CASSRDRGFEKLFF.

This clone was counted only a few times. The chain combines TRBV7-3 with TRBJ2-1, with 10 positions matching TRBD2. Germline V CDR1 and CDR2: SGHTA, FQGTGA. Germline trimming cut 4 bases from V and 8 bases from J; bases unmatched to any gene: 5. The CDR3 contains 14 residues. The CDR3: CASSSRTSGDEQFF. The CDR3 coding sequence is TGTGCCAGCAGCTCTCGGACTAGCGGTGATGAGCAGTTCTTC. Based on the CDR3 plus reference TRBV7-3 and TRBJ2-1, the full variable domain is GAGVSQTPSNKVTEKGKYVELRCDPISGHTALYWYRQSLGQGPEFLIYFQGTGAADDSGLPNDRFFAVRPEGSVSTLKIQRTERGDSAVYLCASSSRTSGDEQFFGPGTRLTVL.

The chain is built from TRBV30 and TRBJ2-3, with a weak D call TRBD2 (6 bases). CDR3 size: 13 residues. The V gene's germline CDR1 is GTSNPN and CDR2 SVGIG (reference sequence). The ends were cut back, 5 bases at V and 0 bases at J, with 9 bases in the middle. The CDR3 here is CAWSGVSTDTQYF. For the CDR3, the DNA is TGTGCCTGGTCGGGGGTTAGCACAGATACGCAGTATTTT.